This TCR beta chain was retrieved from a study of CD8 T cells in ankylosing spondylitis. As the method for making TCR beta libraries, quantitative 5'-RACE with molecular barcodes was used. TCRdb itself ran the 5' RACE reads through MiXCR, one entry per CDR3 protein. This table has about 89,000 distinct CDR3 sequences, 27% appearing once. Concerning this clonotype itself: Antigen: not known.

Study conclusions and caveats: Blood of patients with ankylosing spondylitis appeared to be characterized by a TCR beta motif of eight or nine highly homologous variants. The disease-linked clones had a CD8+ phenotype and low blood frequencies. The study looked at matched synovial fluid samples from ankylosing spondylitis patients. Disease-linked clones were reported to be significantly enriched there.

Material for sequencing was blood, either unsorted or a sorted T cell fraction (not recorded which). This receptor was taken from a male donor with ankylosing spondylitis or in good health (not recorded which).

The CDR3 DNA reads as TGTGCCATCAGACCTACTAGGAACACCGGGGAGCTGTTTTTT. This sequence encodes CAIRPTRNTGELFF. The J gene is TRBJ2-2, the V gene TRBV10-3, with D perhaps matching TRBD2 (5 bases). V was clipped by 6 bases and J by 1 base, with 9 bases between them. CDR1 is ENHRY, CDR2 SYGVKD, per germline. The CDR3 loop spans 14 amino acids.